A single TCR beta chain is shown here with its context. The antigen is undetermined. Primed by a sample-barcoded 5' primer and a J-beta primer mix, a second PCR proceeded for 7 to 11 cycles. TCRdb called the 5' RACE reads again in MiXCR, with one record for every CDR3 protein. This repertoire shows some 1.4 million distinct CDR3 sequences, 40% to 50% found once; its top ten account for roughly 8.2%. These data belong to a study of blood T cells in healthy people across ages. General study findings and limits: Reliance upon unsorted PBMCs precluded definitive naive versus antigen-experienced comparison. TCR beta diversity tracked closely with naive T cell percentage.

Trimming took 5 bases from V and 7 from J, leaving 17 bases between them. Per the germline V gene, CDR1 is DFQATT and CDR2 is SNEGSKA (reference sequence). There are 13 residues in the CDR3. Each sample used at least 7 million PBMCs. The clonotype comes from a woman between 18 and 29 years old in good health. Input material: blood. The rearrangement joins TRBV20-1 to TRBJ1-2; maybe TRBD1 (6 bases). Written as DNA, the CDR3 is TGCAGTGCTTCGACATCCATCAGGGGTGGCTACACCTTC. This encodes CSASTSIRGGYTF.